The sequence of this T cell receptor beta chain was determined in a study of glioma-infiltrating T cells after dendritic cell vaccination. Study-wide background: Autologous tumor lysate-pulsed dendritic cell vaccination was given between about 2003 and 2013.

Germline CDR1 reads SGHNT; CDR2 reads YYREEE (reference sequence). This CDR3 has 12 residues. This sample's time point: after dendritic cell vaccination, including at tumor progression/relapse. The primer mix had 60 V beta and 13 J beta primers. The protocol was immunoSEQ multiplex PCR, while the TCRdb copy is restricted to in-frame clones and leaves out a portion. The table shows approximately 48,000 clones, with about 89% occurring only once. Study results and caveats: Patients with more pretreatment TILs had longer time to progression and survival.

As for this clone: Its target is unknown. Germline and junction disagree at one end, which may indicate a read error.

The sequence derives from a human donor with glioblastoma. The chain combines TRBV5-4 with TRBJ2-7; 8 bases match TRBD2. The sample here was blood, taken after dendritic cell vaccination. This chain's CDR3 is CASSPGGGVVHF. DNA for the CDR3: TGTGCCAGCAGTCCCGGGGGGGGCGTTGTACACTTC.